The 21 T cell receptor beta chains below come from one sample, sequenced in a study of cytomegalovirus exposure and HLA in healthy donors. This PCR relied on a set of 60 Vbeta primers and 13 Jbeta primers. Clones were read by immunoSEQ multiplex PCR, and TCRdb kept only the in-frame ones, dropping some. The sample holds approximately 110,000 clones, about 78% seen once. Source material: PBMCs. All receptors derive from a woman aged 35 to 49 in good health and CMV-seropositive.

The chain joins TRBV9 to TRBJ1-3, with D uncertain. CDR3 length: 18 amino acids. Deletions cut 4 bases from V and 6 bases from J, with 26 bases between. Germline V gene data show CDR1 as SGDLS and CDR2 as YYNGEE. CDR3 protein: CASSQGLLSAIQANTIYF. DNA of the CDR3: TGTGCCAGCAGCCAAGGCCTCTTATCGGCAATCCAGGCAAACACCATATATTTT.

The rearrangement links TRBV4-1 to TRBJ2-7; no definite D call. This CDR3 has 15 amino acids. Germline-derived CDR1 and CDR2 are MGHRA and YSYEKL. Trimming took 2 bases from V and 4 from J, leaving 15 bases between them. The CDR3 region has the DNA TGCGCCAGCAGCCAACTTCCGGGTAAGGAGTACGAGCAGTACTTC. Protein sequence: CASSQLPGKEYEQYF.

The rearrangement links TRBV5-4 to TRBJ1-1; D might be TRBD1 (5 bases). V was trimmed by 5 bases and J by 0 bases, leaving 11 bases between them. Looked up from germline, CDR1 is SGHNT and CDR2 is YYREEE (reference sequence). The CDR3 spans 14 residues. The CDR3 DNA reads TGTGCCAGCAGTTCAGGGAGGGTGAACACTGAAGCTTTCTTT. Translated: CASSSGRVNTEAFF.

This chain uses TRBV4-2 with TRBJ1-1; TRBD1 might be the D (6 bases). This CDR3 contains 14 residues. Germline V gene data show CDR1 as LGHNA and CDR2 as YNFKEQ. Deletions cut 4 bases from V and 1 base from J, with 10 bases between. The chain's CDR3 is CASSRSQGNTEAFF. CDR3 nucleotides: TGTGCCAGCAGCCGCTCACAGGGGAACACTGAAGCTTTCTTT.

The V call is TRBV19, the J call TRBJ1-1, with D maybe TRBD1 (5 bases). Germline V gene sequence: CDR1 LNHDA, CDR2 SQIVND (reference sequence). The germline V and J ends were trimmed by 5 bases and 1 base, with 8 bases remaining between them. The CDR3 runs to 13 residues. In DNA form, the CDR3 reads TGTGCCAGTAGTGTACAGGAGAACACTGAAGCTTTCTTT. It encodes CASSVQENTEAFF.

V usage is TRBV2 and J usage is TRBJ2-3; a weak D match, TRBD1 (5 bases). The germline V and J ends were trimmed by 4 bases and 6 bases, with 14 bases remaining between them. The CDR3 has 14 amino acids. Germline assignment: CDR1 SNHLY and CDR2 FYNNEI. The CDR3 protein is CASSVESGQDTQYF. The CDR3 region has the DNA TGTGCCAGCAGTGTGGAGTCAGGGCAGGATACGCAGTATTTT. Full variable domain (missing parts from reference TRBV2 and TRBJ2-3): EPEVTQTPSHQVTQMGQEVILRCVPISNHLYFYWYRQILGQKVEFLVSFYNNEISEKSEIFDDQFSVERPDGSNFTLKIRSTKLEDSAMYFCASSVESGQDTQYFGPGTRLTVL.

This clone was detected ten times or more. The gene calls are TRBV9 and TRBJ2-7; D call uncertain. Germline V lookup: CDR1 SGDLS, CDR2 YYNGEE. This CDR3 has 13 amino acids. The V gene lost 4 bases and the J gene lost 2 bases, with 10 bases spanning the gap. CDR3 residues: CASSPGNAYEQYF. The CDR3, as DNA: TGTGCCAGCAGCCCCGGTAACGCCTACGAGCAGTACTTC.

This clone was recorded only once. Without the conserved terminal phenylalanine or tryptophan, this CDR3 likely stems from a read error. The chain uses TRBV4-1 and TRBJ2-2; 8 bases fit TRBD1. The CDR3 has 16 amino acids. V gave up 1 base and J gave up 4 bases; unmatched junction bases: 5. Germline-derived CDR1 and CDR2 are MGHRA and YSYEKL. In DNA form, the CDR3 reads TGCGCCAGCAGCCAAGCCGGGACAGGAATCACCGGGGAGCTGTTTGTT. It codes for CASSQAGTGITGELFV.

The chain employs TRBV7-2 and TRBJ2-5, with unresolved D. The V end was cut by 5 bases, the J end by 5 bases, with 9 bases between. Germline lookup yields CDR1 SGHTA and CDR2 FQGNSA. The CDR3 has 12 amino acids. CDR3 nucleotide sequence: TGTGCCAGCAGCACGTACGGGGAGACCCAGTACTTC. Translation gives CASSTYGETQYF.

This chain connects TRBV6-5 to TRBJ2-7, with a weak D call TRBD1 (6 bases). V was shortened by 2 bases and J by 0 bases, with 11 bases between the two germline ends. This CDR3 comprises 15 residues. Germline CDR1 reads MNHEY; CDR2 reads SVGAGI. DNA of the CDR3: TGTGCCAGCAGTTACCCGAGGGGGAGCTCCTACGAGCAGTACTTC. Its translation is CASSYPRGSSYEQYF.

V and J are TRBV5-1 and TRBJ1-2; maybe TRBD1 (5 bases). In germline, CDR1 is SGHRS, CDR2 YFSETQ. V dropped 0 bases and J dropped 6 bases, with 6 bases sitting between them. This CDR3 is 12 amino acids long. CDR3 region: CASSLAGNGYTF. The CDR3 DNA reads TGCGCCAGCAGCTTGGCAGGGAATGGCTACACCTTC.

The chain is built from TRBV6-5 and TRBJ2-1; D may be TRBD2 (6 bases). V lost 8 bases, J lost 10 bases, and 15 bases lay in between. Germline-derived CDR1 and CDR2 are MNHEY and SVGAGI. This CDR3 spans 12 amino acids. CDR3 sequence reads: CASAASVSEQFF. The CDR3 nucleotides read TGTGCCAGCGCGGCTAGCGTCAGCGAGCAGTTCTTC.

The chain links TRBV11-2 to TRBJ2-7; D not certain. Trimming shortened V by 5 bases and J by 2 bases, and 10 bases separated the two germline ends. Germline V gene sequence: CDR1 SGHAT, CDR2 FQNNGV. The CDR3 sequence is 13 residues long. CDR3 DNA sequence: TGTGCCAGCAGCCCCACTCCTACCTACGAGCAGTACTTC. Protein: CASSPTPTYEQYF.

The rearrangement links TRBV6-6 to TRBJ1-5; D is possibly TRBD1 (5 bases). The ends were cut back, 3 bases at V and 4 bases at J, with 10 bases in the middle. CDR3 length: 14 residues. CDR1 and CDR2 from the germline V gene are MNHNY and SVGAGI (reference sequence). CDR3 protein: CASSYVGGNQPQHF. CDR3 DNA: TGTGCCAGCAGTTATGTCGGGGGAAATCAGCCCCAGCATTTT.

V and J are TRBV6-5 and TRBJ1-3, with 9 nucleotides matching TRBD1. Germline trimming cut 6 bases from V and 1 base from J; bases unmatched to any gene: 4. Germline V gene data show CDR1 as MNHEY and CDR2 as SVGAGI. This CDR3 spans 15 amino acids. CDR3 amino acids: CASRAGTGSGNTIYF. CDR3 in DNA: TGTGCCAGCAGGGCCGGGACAGGGTCTGGAAACACCATATATTTT.

CDR3 nucleotide sequence: TGTGCCAGCAGTCCGGGACAGAACACCGGGGAGCTGTTTTTT. It encodes CASSPGQNTGELFF. This rearrangement joins TRBV28 to TRBJ2-2; tentative D call: TRBD1 (6 bases). The germline gives CDR1 MDHEN, CDR2 SYDVKM. Deletions cut 5 bases from V and 1 base from J, with 8 bases between. CDR3 size: 14 residues.

This clone has only a few counts. The chain has TRBV6-5 and TRBJ1-2; the D gene is possibly TRBD1 (6 bases). The V gene lost 5 bases and the J gene lost 7 bases, with 11 bases spanning the gap. The germline CDR1 and CDR2 sequences are MNHEY and SVGAGI. This CDR3 region has 12 residues. The CDR3 DNA is TGTGCCAGCAGTAGGGTGGACAGTGGCTACACCTTC. This gives the protein CASSRVDSGYTF.

The genes are TRBV4-3 and TRBJ1-1, with D possibly matching TRBD1 (5 bases). The CDR3 is 14 residues long. The V end lost 3 bases, the J end lost 5 bases, and 13 bases lay between the germline ends. Germline V gives CDR1 LGHNA, CDR2 YSLEER. The CDR3 loop reads CASSQGLRGTEAFF. DNA of the CDR3: TGCGCCAGCAGCCAGGGACTCCGGGGGACTGAAGCTTTCTTT.

Points on this clone: Other DNA sequences in this sample translate to the same CDR3. This chain joins TRBV2 and TRBJ1-1, with no clear D. The CDR3 totals 11 residues. V was trimmed by 7 bases and J by 0 bases, leaving 3 bases between them. Germline lookup yields CDR1 SNHLY and CDR2 FYNNEI. CDR3 loop: CASTLNTEAFF. The CDR3 DNA reads as TGTGCCAGCACTCTGAACACTGAAGCTTTCTTT.

This rearrangement joins TRBV23-1 to TRBJ2-7; 9 nucleotides agree with TRBD1. TRBV23-1 is given ORF status, its function remaining uncertain. The junction had 5 bases not matched to a gene; V was cut back by 2 bases and J by 0 bases. The CDR3 is made up of 16 amino acids. CDR3 sequence: CASSQGGTGPSYEQYF. CDR3 bases: TGCGCCAGCAGTCAAGGGGGGACAGGGCCCTCCTACGAGCAGTACTTC.

The rearrangement joins TRBV7-9 to TRBJ2-7; TRBD1 matches at 10 bases. Looked up from germline, CDR1 is SEHNR and CDR2 is FQNEAQ (reference sequence). The CDR3 consists of 14 residues. V lost 10 bases to trimming and J lost 6 bases; unmatched junction nucleotides: 12. The CDR3, as DNA: TGTGCCACCATAGGGGGGGACAGGGGATTCGAGCAGTACTTC. It translates to CATIGGDRGFEQYF.